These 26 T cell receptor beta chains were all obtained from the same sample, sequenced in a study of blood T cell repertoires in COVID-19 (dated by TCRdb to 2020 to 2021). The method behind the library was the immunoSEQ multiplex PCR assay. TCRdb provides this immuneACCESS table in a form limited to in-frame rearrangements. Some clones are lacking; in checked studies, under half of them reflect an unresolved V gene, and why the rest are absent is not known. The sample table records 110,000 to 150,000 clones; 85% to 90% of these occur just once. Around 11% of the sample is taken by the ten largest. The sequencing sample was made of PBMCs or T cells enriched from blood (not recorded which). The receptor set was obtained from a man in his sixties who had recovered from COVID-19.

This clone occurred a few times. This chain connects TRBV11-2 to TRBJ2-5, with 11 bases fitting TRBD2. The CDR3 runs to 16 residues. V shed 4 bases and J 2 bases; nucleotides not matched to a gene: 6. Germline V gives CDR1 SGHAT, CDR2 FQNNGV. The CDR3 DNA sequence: TGTGCCAGCAGCTCCTCTAGCGGGAGGAGTCAAGAGACCCAGTACTTC. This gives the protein CASSSSSGRSQETQYF.

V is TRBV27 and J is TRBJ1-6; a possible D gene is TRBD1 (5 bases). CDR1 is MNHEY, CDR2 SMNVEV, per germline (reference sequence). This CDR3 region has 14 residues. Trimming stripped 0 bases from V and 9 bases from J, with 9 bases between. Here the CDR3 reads CASSLSGGGSPLHF. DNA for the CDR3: TGTGCCAGCAGTTTATCCGGGGGTGGTTCACCCCTCCACTTT.

CDR3 in DNA: TGTGCCACCAGCAGGGGACAGGGGTGGGACACTGAAGCTTTCTTT. It translates to CATSRGQGWDTEAFF. The chain is built from TRBV15 and TRBJ1-1; 10 nucleotides agree with TRBD1. Germline CDR1 reads LNHNV; CDR2 reads YYDKDF (reference sequence). The CDR3 sequence is 15 residues long. V lost 3 bases and J lost 3; bases outside the gene matches: 4.

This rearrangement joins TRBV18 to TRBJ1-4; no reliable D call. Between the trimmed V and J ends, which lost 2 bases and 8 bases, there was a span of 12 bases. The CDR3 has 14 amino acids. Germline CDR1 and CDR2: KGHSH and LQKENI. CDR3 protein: CASSPGPGREKLFF. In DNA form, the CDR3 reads TGTGCCAGCTCACCAGGTCCGGGTCGAGAAAAACTGTTTTTT.

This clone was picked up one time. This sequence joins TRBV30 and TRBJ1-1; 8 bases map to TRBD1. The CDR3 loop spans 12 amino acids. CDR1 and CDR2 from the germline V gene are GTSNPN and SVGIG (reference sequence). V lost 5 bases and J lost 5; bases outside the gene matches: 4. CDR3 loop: CAWGQGSTEAFF. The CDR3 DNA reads TGTGCCTGGGGACAGGGAAGTACTGAAGCTTTCTTT.

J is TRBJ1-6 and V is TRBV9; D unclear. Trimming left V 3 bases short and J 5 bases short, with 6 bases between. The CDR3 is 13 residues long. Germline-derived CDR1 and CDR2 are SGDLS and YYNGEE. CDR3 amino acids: CASSALNNSPLHF. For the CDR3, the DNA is TGTGCCAGCAGCGCACTTAATAATTCACCCCTCCACTTT.

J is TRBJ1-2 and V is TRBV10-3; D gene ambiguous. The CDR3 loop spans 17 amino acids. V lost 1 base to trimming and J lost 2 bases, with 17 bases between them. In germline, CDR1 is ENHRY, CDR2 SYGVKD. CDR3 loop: CAISEWASAGANYGYTF. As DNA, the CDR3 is TGTGCCATCAGTGAGTGGGCGTCTGCGGGAGCCAACTATGGCTACACCTTC.

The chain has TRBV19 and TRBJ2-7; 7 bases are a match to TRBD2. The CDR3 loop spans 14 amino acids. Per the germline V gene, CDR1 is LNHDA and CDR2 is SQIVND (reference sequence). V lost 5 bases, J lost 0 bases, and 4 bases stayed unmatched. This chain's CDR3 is CASSPWGGSYEQYF. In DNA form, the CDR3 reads TGTGCCAGTAGTCCGTGGGGGGGCTCCTACGAGCAGTACTTC.

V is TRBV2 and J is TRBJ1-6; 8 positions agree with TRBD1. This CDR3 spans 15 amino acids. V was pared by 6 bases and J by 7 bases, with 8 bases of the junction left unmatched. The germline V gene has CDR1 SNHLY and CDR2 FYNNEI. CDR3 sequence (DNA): TGTGCCAGCAGCCCCCAGGGGGCCAAGAATTCACCCCTCCACTTT. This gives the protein CASSPQGAKNSPLHF.

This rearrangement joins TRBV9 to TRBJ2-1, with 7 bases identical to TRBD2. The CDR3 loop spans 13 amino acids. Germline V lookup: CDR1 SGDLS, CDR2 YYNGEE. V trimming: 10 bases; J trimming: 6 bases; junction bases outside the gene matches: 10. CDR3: CACGTGTTNEQFF. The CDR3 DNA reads TGTGCCTGCGGAACCGGGACTACCAATGAGCAGTTCTTC.

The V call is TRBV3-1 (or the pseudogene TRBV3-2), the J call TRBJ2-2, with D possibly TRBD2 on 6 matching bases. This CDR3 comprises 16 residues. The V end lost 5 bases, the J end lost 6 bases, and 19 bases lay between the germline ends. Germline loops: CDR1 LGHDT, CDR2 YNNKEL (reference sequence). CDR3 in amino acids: CASSSGDGSSAGELFF. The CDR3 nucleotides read TGTGCCAGCAGCTCCGGAGACGGGAGCAGTGCCGGGGAGCTGTTTTTT.

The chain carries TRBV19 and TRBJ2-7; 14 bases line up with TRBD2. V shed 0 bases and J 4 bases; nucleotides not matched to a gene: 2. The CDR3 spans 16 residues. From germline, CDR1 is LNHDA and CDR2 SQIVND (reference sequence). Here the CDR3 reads CASSIDRTSGRYEQYF. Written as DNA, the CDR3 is TGTGCCAGTAGTATAGATCGGACTAGCGGGAGGTACGAGCAGTACTTC.

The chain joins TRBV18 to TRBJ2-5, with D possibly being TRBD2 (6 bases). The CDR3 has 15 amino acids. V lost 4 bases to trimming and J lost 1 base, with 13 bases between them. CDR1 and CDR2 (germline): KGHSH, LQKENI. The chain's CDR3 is CASSRRTISQETQYF. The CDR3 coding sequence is TGTGCCAGCTCACGGAGGACTATTTCCCAAGAGACCCAGTACTTC.

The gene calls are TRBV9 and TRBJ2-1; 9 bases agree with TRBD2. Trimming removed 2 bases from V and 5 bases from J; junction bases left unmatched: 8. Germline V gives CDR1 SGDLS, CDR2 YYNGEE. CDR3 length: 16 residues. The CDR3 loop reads CASSVTGTSLNNEQFF. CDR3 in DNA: TGTGCCAGCAGCGTTACCGGGACTAGCCTTAACAATGAGCAGTTCTTC.

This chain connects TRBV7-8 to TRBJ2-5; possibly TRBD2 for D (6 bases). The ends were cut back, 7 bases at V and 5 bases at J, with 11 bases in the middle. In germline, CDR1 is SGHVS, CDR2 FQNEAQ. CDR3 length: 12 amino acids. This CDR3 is CASTLGGETQYF. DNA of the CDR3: TGTGCCAGCACCCTAGGAGGGGAGACCCAGTACTTC.

The CDR3 spells CASSRYPGTDYGYTF. The CDR3 DNA sequence: TGTGCCAGCAGTCGCTACCCCGGGACAGACTATGGCTACACCTTC. The gene calls are TRBV6-5 and TRBJ1-2; 7 nucleotides align to TRBD1. The V and J ends lost 5 bases and 3 bases, in that order; junction bases with no gene match: 9. The CDR3 is 15 amino acids. Germline V CDR1 and CDR2: MNHEY, SVGAGI.

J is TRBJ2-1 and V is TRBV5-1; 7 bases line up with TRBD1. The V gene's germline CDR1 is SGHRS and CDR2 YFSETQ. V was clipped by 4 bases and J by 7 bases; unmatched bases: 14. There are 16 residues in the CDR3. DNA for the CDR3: TGCGCCAGCAGCCCCCGCGGACAGGTTACAGGTAATGAGCAGTTCTTC. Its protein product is CASSPRGQVTGNEQFF.

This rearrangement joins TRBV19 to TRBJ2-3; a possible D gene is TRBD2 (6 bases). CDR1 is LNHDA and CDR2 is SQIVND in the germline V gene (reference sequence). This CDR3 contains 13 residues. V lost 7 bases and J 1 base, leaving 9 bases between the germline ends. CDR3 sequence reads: CASTERGTDTQYF. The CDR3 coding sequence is TGTGCCAGTACGGAGCGGGGCACAGATACGCAGTATTTT.

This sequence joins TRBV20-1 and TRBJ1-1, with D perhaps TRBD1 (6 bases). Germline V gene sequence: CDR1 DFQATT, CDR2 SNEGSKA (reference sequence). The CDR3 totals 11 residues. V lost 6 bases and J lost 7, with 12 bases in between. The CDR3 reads CSAKDRFEAFF. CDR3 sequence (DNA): TGCAGTGCAAAGGACAGATTTGAAGCTTTCTTT.

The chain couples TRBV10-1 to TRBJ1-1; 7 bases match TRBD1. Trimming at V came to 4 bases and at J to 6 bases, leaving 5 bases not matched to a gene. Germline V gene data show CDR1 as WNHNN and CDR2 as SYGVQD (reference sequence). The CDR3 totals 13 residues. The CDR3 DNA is TGCGCCAGCAGTGTGACAGGGTCGGCTGAAGCTTTCTTT. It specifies CASSVTGSAEAFF.

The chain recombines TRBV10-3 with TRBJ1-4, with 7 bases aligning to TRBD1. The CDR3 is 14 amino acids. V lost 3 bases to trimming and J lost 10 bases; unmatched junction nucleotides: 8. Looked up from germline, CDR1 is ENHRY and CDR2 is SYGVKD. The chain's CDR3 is CAISEGGRGGKLFF. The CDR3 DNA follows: TGTGCCATCAGTGAAGGGGGCAGGGGTGGAAAACTGTTTTTT.

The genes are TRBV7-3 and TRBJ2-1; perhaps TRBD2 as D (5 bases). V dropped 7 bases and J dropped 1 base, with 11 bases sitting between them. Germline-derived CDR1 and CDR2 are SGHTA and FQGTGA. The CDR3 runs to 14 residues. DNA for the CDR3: TGTGCCAGCAAAAGAGCGGCATCCTACAATGAGCAGTTCTTC. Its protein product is CASKRAASYNEQFF. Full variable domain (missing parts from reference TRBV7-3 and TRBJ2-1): GAGVSQTPSNKVTEKGKYVELRCDPISGHTALYWYRQSLGQGPEFLIYFQGTGAADDSGLPNDRFFAVRPEGSVSTLKIQRTERGDSAVYLCASKRAASYNEQFFGPGTRLTVL.

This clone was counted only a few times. CDR3: CASSFSPGGLGGYEQYF. Written as DNA, the CDR3 is TGCGCCAGCAGCTTTAGCCCAGGGGGCCTCGGAGGCTACGAGCAGTACTTC. The V and J genes are TRBV5-1 and TRBJ2-7, with 8 bases that match TRBD1. Unmatched junction bases numbered 13, after V lost 2 bases and J lost 3 bases. CDR1 is SGHRS and CDR2 is YFSETQ in the germline V gene. This CDR3 has 17 amino acids.

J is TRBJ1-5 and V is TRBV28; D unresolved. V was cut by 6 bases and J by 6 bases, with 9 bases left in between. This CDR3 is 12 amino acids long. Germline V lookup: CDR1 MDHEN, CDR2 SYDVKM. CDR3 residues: CASSPGGQPQHF. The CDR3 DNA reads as TGTGCCAGCAGCCCCGGAGGTCAGCCCCAGCATTTT.

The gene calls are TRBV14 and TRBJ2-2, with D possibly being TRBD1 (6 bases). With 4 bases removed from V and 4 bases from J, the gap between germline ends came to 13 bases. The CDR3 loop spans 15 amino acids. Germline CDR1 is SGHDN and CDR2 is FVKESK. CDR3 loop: CASSPRTVFTGELFF. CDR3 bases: TGTGCCAGCAGCCCCCGGACAGTTTTCACCGGGGAGCTGTTTTTT.

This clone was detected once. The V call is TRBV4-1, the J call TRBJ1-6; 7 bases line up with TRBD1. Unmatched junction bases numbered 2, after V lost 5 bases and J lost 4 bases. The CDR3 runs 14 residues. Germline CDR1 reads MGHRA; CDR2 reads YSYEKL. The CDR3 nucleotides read TGCGCCAGCAGCGGGGGACAGTATAATTCACCCCTCCACTTT. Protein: CASSGGQYNSPLHF.